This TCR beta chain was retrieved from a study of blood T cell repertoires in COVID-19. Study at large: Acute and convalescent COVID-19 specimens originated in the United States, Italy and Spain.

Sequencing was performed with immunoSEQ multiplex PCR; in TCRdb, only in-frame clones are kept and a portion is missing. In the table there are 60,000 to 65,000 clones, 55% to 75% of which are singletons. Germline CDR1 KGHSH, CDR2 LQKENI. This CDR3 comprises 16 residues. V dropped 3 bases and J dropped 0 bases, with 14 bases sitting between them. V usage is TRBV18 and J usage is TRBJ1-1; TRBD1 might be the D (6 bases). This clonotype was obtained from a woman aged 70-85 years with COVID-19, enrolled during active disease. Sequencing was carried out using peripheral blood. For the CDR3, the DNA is TGTGCCAGCTCACCCAGGGGTCCTTACATGAACACTGAAGCTTTCTTT. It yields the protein CASSPRGPYMNTEAFF.